The rows below give T cell receptor beta chains drawn from one sample of a study of T cell changes during pregnancy in multiple sclerosis. Sequenced by immunoSEQ multiplex PCR; TCRdb stores in-frame clones only, minus some. The table includes some 37,000 clones, roughly 92% detected once. The sequencing used CD4+ T cells from peripheral blood mononuclear cells, collected before pregnancy. Source of these receptors: a female donor with multiple sclerosis, enrolled in a pregnancy study. CDR3s include the opening cysteine and the closing phenylalanine or tryptophan. The D gene is left open where the match is weak. Only part of the rows carry a size: once, few, many, or a class if the clone is expanded.

size: .
D: .
J: TRBJ2-4
V: TRBV28
DNA: TGTGCCAGCAGCGAACTGACTCTTTCGGCAGCCAAAAACATTCAGTACTTC
CDR3: CASSELTLSAAKNIQYF

size: .
D: TRBD2
J: TRBJ2-7
V: TRBV10-3
DNA: TGTGCCACGACCGGCAGGACTAGCGGGCTGGGGGAGCAGTACTTC
CDR3: CATTGRTSGLGEQYF

size: .
D: .
J: TRBJ2-1
V: TRBV7-2
DNA: TGTGCCAGCAGGGGTGTCGGGGTGCTTGGCGGCAATGAGCAGTTCTTC
CDR3: CASRGVGVLGGNEQFF

size: .
D: TRBD1
J: TRBJ2-5
V: TRBV19
DNA: TGTGCCAGTAGTTCACAGGGGGCAGGGGAGACCCAGTACTTC
CDR3: CASSSQGAGETQYF

size: .
D: .
J: TRBJ1-1
V: TRBV19
DNA: TGTGCCAGTAGTATAGGGGGCAGGATCAGCACTGAAGCTTTCTTT
CDR3: CASSIGGRISTEAFF

size: .
D: TRBD1
J: TRBJ2-6
V: TRBV5-4
DNA: TGTGCCAGCAGCCCCAGGACAGGGGGGTCTGGGGCCAACGTCCTGACTTTC
CDR3: CASSPRTGGSGANVLTF

size: .
D: .
J: TRBJ1-2
V: TRBV29-1
DNA: TGCAGCGTCGCCCCGCAGGTTAGCTATGGCTACACCTTC
CDR3: CSVAPQVSYGYTF

size: .
D: .
J: TRBJ1-1
V: TRBV7-2
DNA: TGTGCCAGCGGCCAGGGGTCTTTTCCTGAAGCTTTCTTT
CDR3: CASGQGSFPEAFF

size: .
D: TRBD2
J: TRBJ2-7
V: TRBV11-2
DNA: TGTGCCAGCAGCTTAGAAGCGGGAGGGGCTACCGAGCAGTACTTC
CDR3: CASSLEAGGATEQYF

size: once
D: TRBD1
J: TRBJ2-1
V: TRBV5-1
DNA: TGCGCCAGCAGCCGGGACAGGGAAAAGTTCTTC
CDR3: CASSRDREKFF

size: few
D: TRBD1
J: TRBJ1-3
V: TRBV7-2
DNA: TGTGCCAGCACCGCTAGACAGGGCCACTCTGGAAACACCATATATTTT
CDR3: CASTARQGHSGNTIYF

size: .
D: .
J: TRBJ1-1
V: TRBV30
DNA: TGTGCCTGGGACTATAATAGGGTAGCTTTCTTT
CDR3: CAWDYNRVAFF

size: .
D: TRBD1
J: TRBJ2-6
V: TRBV28
DNA: TGTGCCAGCAGTTTGACCGGGACAGGGCCCACCTCTGGTAAGGCCAACGTCCTGACTTTC
CDR3: CASSLTGTGPTSGKANVLTF

size: once
D: .
J: TRBJ2-3
V: TRBV7-2
DNA: TGTGCCAGCAGCTCCAATGGACTCGGCACAGATACGCAGTATTTT
CDR3: CASSSNGLGTDTQYF

size: .
D: TRBD2
J: TRBJ2-7
V: TRBV5-1
DNA: TGCGCCAGCAGCTTTTCGGGAGCGGGACCCTACGAGCAGTACTTC
CDR3: CASSFSGAGPYEQYF

size: .
D: TRBD2
J: TRBJ2-1
V: TRBV28
DNA: TGTGCCAGCAGACCAAGACTAGCGGGGGAGTACAATGAGCAGTTCTTC
CDR3: CASRPRLAGEYNEQFF

size: .
D: TRBD2
J: TRBJ2-3
V: TRBV2
DNA: TGTGCCAGCAGCCACGGACTAGGCACAGATACGCAGTATTTT
CDR3: CASSHGLGTDTQYF

size: .
D: TRBD2
J: TRBJ2-1
V: TRBV12-5
DNA: TGTGCTAGTGGTCCAGCGGGAGGACTAAATGAGCAGTTCTTC
CDR3: CASGPAGGLNEQFF

size: .
D: .
J: TRBJ2-1
V: TRBV5-6
DNA: TGTGCCAGCAGCTTGGGACTACCCTCACGGGAGCAGTTCTTC
CDR3: CASSLGLPSREQFF

size: .
D: .
J: TRBJ1-6
V: TRBV6-6
DNA: TGTGCCAGCAGGATTACAGATTCACCCCTCCACTTT
CDR3: CASRITDSPLHF

size: .
D: TRBD2
J: TRBJ2-7
V: TRBV28
DNA: TGTGCCAGCAGTTCCATGGCTAGCGGGTTCTACGAGCAGTACTTC
CDR3: CASSSMASGFYEQYF

size: .
D: .
J: TRBJ1-3
V: TRBV18
DNA: TGTGCCAGCTCACCACCGGCGGGAGCTATTGGAAACACCATATATTTT
CDR3: CASSPPAGAIGNTIYF

size: few
D: .
J: TRBJ2-4
V: TRBV19
DNA: TGTGCCAGTAGTATAACCCAGGGCACCAACATTCAGTACTTC
CDR3: CASSITQGTNIQYF

size: .
D: .
J: TRBJ2-1
V: TRBV7-3
DNA: TGTGCCAGCAGCCGCATCCTCCCGGGGGCGGGAGATTCATACAATGAGCAGTTCTTC
CDR3: CASSRILPGAGDSYNEQFF

size: .
D: .
J: TRBJ2-2
V: TRBV5-1
DNA: TGCGCCAGCAGCTGGGGACTTAACACCGGGGAGCTGTTTTTT
CDR3: CASSWGLNTGELFF

size: .
D: .
J: TRBJ1-2
V: TRBV27
DNA: TGTGCCAGCAGTTTAATCGGCGGGGTCCCAAACTATGGCTACACCTTC
CDR3: CASSLIGGVPNYGYTF

size: .
D: .
J: TRBJ2-7
V: TRBV4-3
DNA: TGCGCCAGCAGCCAAGTTGTCGCGGGGCCGACAACCTACGAGCAGTACTTC
CDR3: CASSQVVAGPTTYEQYF

size: .
D: TRBD1
J: TRBJ2-7
V: TRBV5-4
DNA: TGTGCCAGCAGCTTCAGATCCACAGGGGGCGAGCAGTACTTC
CDR3: CASSFRSTGGEQYF

size: .
D: .
J: TRBJ2-5
V: TRBV27
DNA: TGTGTCAGCAGTTCCTACGACAGCACAAGATTAGAGACCCAGTACTTC
CDR3: CVSSSYDSTRLETQYF

size: .
D: TRBD2
J: TRBJ2-1
V: TRBV19
DNA: TGTGCCAGTAGTATATCTAGCGGGAACAACAATGAGCAGTTCTTC
CDR3: CASSISSGNNNEQFF

size: .
D: .
J: TRBJ1-1
V: TRBV5-1
DNA: TGCGCCAGCAGCTCGTTCGGGACAACTCAGGGAACTGAAGCTTTCTTT
CDR3: CASSSFGTTQGTEAFF

size: .
D: .
J: TRBJ2-2
V: TRBV9
DNA: TGTGCCAGCAGCGTAGACCTAGTGGGGAACACCGGGGAGCTGTTTTTT
CDR3: CASSVDLVGNTGELFF

size: .
D: TRBD1
J: TRBJ1-2
V: TRBV15
DNA: TGTGCCACCAGCAGACGGGACAGGGGAAACGGCTACACCTTC
CDR3: CATSRRDRGNGYTF

size: .
D: TRBD1
J: TRBJ2-5
V: TRBV7-2
DNA: TGTGCCAGCAGCCATGGGACAGGGGCAGAGACCCAGTACTTC
CDR3: CASSHGTGAETQYF

size: .
D: TRBD2
J: TRBJ2-1
V: TRBV12-5
DNA: TGTGCTAGTGGGCCGGGGCTAGCGGGAGAGGGAGAGCAGTTCTTC
CDR3: CASGPGLAGEGEQFF

size: .
D: .
J: TRBJ2-5
V: TRBV5-1
DNA: TGCGCCAGCAGCTTCCAAAAGACCCAGTACTTC
CDR3: CASSFQKTQYF

size: once
D: .
J: TRBJ1-2
V: TRBV5-1
DNA: TGCGCCAGCAGCTTGGCGGGGGAACCCTATGGCTACACCTTC
CDR3: CASSLAGEPYGYTF

size: .
D: TRBD2
J: TRBJ2-7
V: TRBV7-2
DNA: TGTGCCAGCAGAGCCACCTCCGGGACTAGCGGCTACGAGCAGTACTTC
CDR3: CASRATSGTSGYEQYF

size: .
D: .
J: TRBJ1-5
V: TRBV4-2
DNA: TGTGCCAGCAGCCCCCGGGACACTGCCAATCAGCCCCAGCATTTT
CDR3: CASSPRDTANQPQHF